This T cell receptor (beta chain) was captured in a study of blood T cell repertoires in COVID-19. From germline, CDR1 is LNHDA and CDR2 SQIVND (reference sequence). This CDR3 comprises 14 residues. V lost 6 bases to trimming and J lost 0 bases, with 8 bases between them. Authors' methods: Reference gene primer amplification gave nucleated cell count estimates. Measured with immunoSEQ multiplex PCR; TCRdb has only the in-frame clones, and not every one. For V, J and clone size, that table is used; D and trimming come from the DNA. In the table there are more than 300,000 clones, about 88% of which are singletons. While infection was still active, Seattle patients were enrolled and then followed longitudinally.

This chain uses TRBV19 with TRBJ2-2; possibly TRBD1 for D (6 bases). The specimen sequenced was peripheral blood. This TCR was sampled from a woman in her 70s with COVID-19, enrolled during active disease. CDR3 protein: CASRGATNTGELFF. For the CDR3, the DNA is TGTGCCAGTAGGGGGGCTACGAACACCGGGGAGCTGTTTTTT.